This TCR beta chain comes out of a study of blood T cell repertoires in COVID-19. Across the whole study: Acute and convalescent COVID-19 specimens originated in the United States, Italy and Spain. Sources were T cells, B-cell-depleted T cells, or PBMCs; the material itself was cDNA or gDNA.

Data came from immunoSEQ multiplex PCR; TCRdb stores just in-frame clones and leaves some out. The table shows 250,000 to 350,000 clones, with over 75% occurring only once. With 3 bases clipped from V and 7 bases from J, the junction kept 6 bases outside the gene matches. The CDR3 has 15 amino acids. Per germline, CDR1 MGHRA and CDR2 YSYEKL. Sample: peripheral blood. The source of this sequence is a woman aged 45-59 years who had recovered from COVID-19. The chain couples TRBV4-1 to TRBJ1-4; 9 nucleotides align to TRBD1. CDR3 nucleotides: TGCGCCAGCAGCCACCAGACAGGGGGAAGTGAAAAACTGTTTTTT. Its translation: CASSHQTGGSEKLFF.